A selection of T cell receptor beta chains follows, all from one sample in a study of cytomegalovirus exposure and HLA in healthy donors. Using immunoSEQ multiplex PCR, the repertoire was profiled, and TCRdb retains in-frame clones only, with some absent. Of some 200,000 clones detected, around 81% appear once; the ten largest clones hold about 2.2%. Sequencing input: PBMCs. The receptor source for this set is a woman in her 30s in good health and CMV-seronegative. CDR3s include the opening cysteine and the closing phenylalanine or tryptophan. The D gene is left open where the match is weak. Clone size is stated in some rows and not others, as once, few, many or a class when expanded.

clone_size	d_call	j_call	v_call	cdr3_aa	cdr3_nt
.	TRBD1	TRBJ2-7	TRBV27	CASSRTGSYEQYF	TGTGCCAGCAGTCGGACAGGCTCCTACGAGCAGTACTTC
.	.	TRBJ2-2	TRBV27	CASSLNTGGLFF	TGTGCCAGCAGTCTGAACACCGGGGGGCTGTTTTTT
.	TRBD1	TRBJ1-4	TRBV2	CASRARQGATNEKLFF	TGTGCCAGCAGAGCTAGACAGGGAGCAACTAATGAAAAACTGTTTTTT
.	.	TRBJ2-7	TRBV10-3	CAISEFGTKDSEQYF	TGTGCCATCAGCGAGTTCGGTACGAAGGACTCCGAGCAGTACTTC
.	.	TRBJ2-1	TRBV9	CASRDAGTYNEQFF	TGTGCCAGCAGGGACGCGGGGACCTACAATGAGCAGTTCTTC
few	.	TRBJ1-6	TRBV28	CASSYQSGSPLHF	TGTGCCAGCAGTTACCAATCGGGGTCACCCCTCCACTTT
.	TRBD2	TRBJ2-5	TRBV5-1	CASSLGVIAGVQETQYF	TGCGCCAGCAGCTTGGGGGTAATAGCGGGGGTCCAAGAGACCCAGTACTTC
.	.	TRBJ2-1	TRBV2	CASRGTQTNNEQFF	TGTGCCAGCAGGGGGACACAGACCAACAATGAGCAGTTCTTC
.	TRBD1	TRBJ2-7	TRBV11-3	CASSLMGQGTYEQYF	TGTGCCAGCAGCTTAATGGGACAGGGGACCTACGAGCAGTACTTC
.	TRBD1	TRBJ2-7	TRBV28	CASSSQGTGTYEQYF	TGTGCCAGCAGTTCACAGGGGACAGGGACCTACGAGCAGTACTTC
.	.	TRBJ1-4	TRBV28	CASSLSTPRGEKLFF	TGTGCCAGCAGTTTATCCACCCCACGGGGGGAAAAACTGTTTTTT
.	TRBD2	TRBJ2-2	TRBV5-4	CASSLGFGTNSGTGELFF	TGTGCCAGCAGCTTGGGATTTGGGACTAATTCTGGCACCGGGGAGCTGTTTTTT
.	TRBD1	TRBJ1-4	TRBV5-1	CASSMRNGQEEKLFF	TGCGCCAGCAGCATGCGGAATGGACAGGAGGAAAAACTGTTTTTT
once	.	TRBJ1-3	TRBV30	CAWSTGRVGGNTIYF	TGTGCCTGGAGCACAGGCAGGGTCGGTGGAAACACCATATATTTT
.	TRBD2	TRBJ2-5	TRBV5-1	CASSWTSGPQETQYF	TGCGCCAGCAGCTGGACTAGCGGGCCCCAAGAGACCCAGTACTTC
once	TRBD1	TRBJ2-7	TRBV6-5	CASSDRASYEQYF	TGTGCCAGCAGCGACAGGGCCTCCTACGAGCAGTACTTC
.	.	TRBJ1-1	TRBV7-2	CASSYWGGTEAFF	TGTGCCAGCAGTTACTGGGGGGGTACTGAAGCTTTCTTT
.	TRBD1	TRBJ2-4	TRBV5-6	CASSLAGGPKNSQYF	TGTGCCAGCAGCTTGGCAGGGGGCCCCAAAAACAGTCAGTACTTC
.	TRBD2	TRBJ2-3	TRBV5-1	CASSLEPRDYTLTDTQYF	TGCGCCAGCAGCTTAGAACCGCGGGACTATACCCTCACAGATACGCAGTATTTT